One and the same sample provided the 30 T cell receptor beta chains below, sequenced in a study of PD-1 and CTLA-4 blockade in melanoma. Repertoires were generated with immunoSEQ multiplex PCR, while TCRdb's copy carries only in-frame clones and drops some. The repertoire consists of about 16,000 clones, with roughly 73% occurring once and the leading ten covering about 17%. The material was CD8+ T cells from peripheral blood, obtained before anti-PD-1 treatment. The receptors stem from a human donor with melanoma.

The chain combines TRBV13 with TRBJ2-2; TRBD1 is a possible D gene (6 bases). There are 15 residues in the CDR3. Trimming took 4 bases from V and 4 from J, leaving 13 bases between them. From germline, CDR1 is PRHDT and CDR2 FYEKMQ (reference sequence). The CDR3, as DNA: TGTGCCAGCAGCTCTGGACAGTTTGGCACCGGGGAGCTGTTTTTT. Translation: CASSSGQFGTGELFF.

The chain employs TRBV7-9 and TRBJ1-2; 7 nucleotides match TRBD1. Trimming took 7 bases from V and 5 from J; bases not matched to a gene: 13. The CDR3 runs 15 residues. From germline, CDR1 is SEHNR and CDR2 FQNEAQ (reference sequence). CDR3 in amino acids: CASTLGTAQSYGYTF. Here the CDR3 DNA reads TGTGCCAGCACCCTGGGGACAGCCCAGAGTTATGGCTACACCTTC.

The chain joins TRBV9 to TRBJ2-1; TRBD1 matches 9 bases. Trimming took 2 bases from V and 6 from J; bases not matched to a gene: 0. The CDR3 covers 13 residues. The V gene's germline CDR1 is SGDLS and CDR2 YYNGEE. CDR3 DNA: TGTGCCAGCAGCGTGACAGGGGGCAATGAGCAGTTCTTC. Translation: CASSVTGGNEQFF.

The chain carries TRBV19 and TRBJ1-5; 8 nucleotides line up with TRBD1. V was pared by 6 bases and J by 0 bases, with 1 base of the junction left unmatched. CDR3 length: 14 amino acids. Germline V gene data show CDR1 as LNHDA and CDR2 as SQIVND (reference sequence). The CDR3 nucleotides read TGTGCCAGTAGGGACAGGGTTAGCAATCAGCCCCAGCATTTT. This encodes CASRDRVSNQPQHF. Full variable domain (rest looked up from reference TRBV19 and TRBJ1-5): DGGITQSPKYLFRKEGQNVTLSCEQNLNHDAMYWYRQDPGQGLRLIYYSQIVNDFQKGDIAEGYSVSREKKESFPLTVTSAQKNPTAFYLCASRDRVSNQPQHFGDGTRLSIL.

The chain employs TRBV12-3 or TRBV12-4 and TRBJ2-7, with D uncertain. This CDR3 has 12 residues. Trimming left V 7 bases short and J 9 bases short, with 16 bases between. CDR3 nucleotide sequence: TGTGCCAGCAATCTAGGTCGGTCCGGGCAGTACTTC. Translation: CASNLGRSGQYF.

The chain joins TRBV14 to TRBJ2-3, with 7 bases aligning to TRBD2. This CDR3 has 14 amino acids. V shed 3 bases and J 5 bases; nucleotides not matched to a gene: 5. Germline values: CDR1 SGHDN, CDR2 FVKESK. CDR3 sequence reads: CASSHPGLIDTQYF. CDR3 nucleotide sequence: TGTGCCAGCAGCCACCCGGGACTAATAGATACGCAGTATTTT.

V usage is TRBV7-9 and J usage is TRBJ2-7, with TRBD1 matching over 8 bases. The CDR3 is 13 residues long. V trimming: 4 bases; J trimming: 5 bases; junction bases outside the gene matches: 4. CDR1 and CDR2 from the germline V gene are SEHNR and FQNEAQ (reference sequence). The CDR3 loop reads CASSWTGPHEQYF. DNA for the CDR3: TGTGCCAGCAGCTGGACAGGGCCCCACGAGCAGTACTTC.

The rearrangement links TRBV27 to TRBJ1-1; 8 bases map to TRBD1. Germline CDR1 MNHEY, CDR2 SMNVEV (reference sequence). There are 15 residues in the CDR3. The trim removed 2 bases at V and 1 base at J, leaving 3 bases unmatched. The CDR3 DNA follows: TGTGCCAGCAGTTTAGTAGGGACAGGGAACACTGAAGCTTTCTTT. Protein: CASSLVGTGNTEAFF.

The chain joins TRBV7-9 to TRBJ1-1, with 10 bases identical to TRBD1. The ends lost 1 base at V and 5 bases at J; junction bases unmatched: 4. Per germline, CDR1 SEHNR and CDR2 FQNEAQ (reference sequence). The CDR3 extends over 15 amino acids. CDR3 coding DNA: TGTGCCAGCAGCTTAGGCCGACAGGGGGCAACTGAAGCTTTCTTT. Translation: CASSLGRQGATEAFF. Full variable domain (remainder filled in from reference TRBV7-9 and TRBJ1-1): DTGVSQNPRHKITKRGQNVTFRCDPISEHNRLYWYRQTLGQGPEFLTYFQNEAQLEKSRLLSDRFSAERPKGSFSTLEIQRTEQGDSAMYLCASSLGRQGATEAFFGQGTRLTVV.

The J gene is TRBJ2-1, the V gene TRBV6-5; no reliable D call. In germline, CDR1 is MNHEY, CDR2 SVGAGI. This CDR3 contains 15 residues. Trimming took off 6 bases at V and 7 bases at J, with 19 bases between the two ends. The CDR3 sequence: CASSLPPLLGNEQFF. CDR3 nucleotide sequence: TGTGCCAGCAGCCTCCCCCCCCTACTCGGGAATGAGCAGTTCTTC.

This clone was seen more than once but under ten times. The chain joins TRBV24-1 to TRBJ2-2; D call uncertain. In germline, CDR1 is KGHDR, CDR2 SFDVKD. The CDR3 consists of 15 residues. V was clipped by 4 bases and J by 1 base, with 9 bases between them. The CDR3 bases are TGTGCCACCAGTGAGGGTAGCCTGAACACCGGGGAGCTGTTTTTT. It yields the protein CATSEGSLNTGELFF.

This chain links TRBV5-6 with TRBJ1-2; D is ambiguous. The CDR3 has 14 residues. Germline-derived CDR1 and CDR2 are SGHDT and YYEEEE. V was cut by 4 bases and J by 7 bases, with 17 bases left in between. The CDR3, as DNA: TGTGCCAGCAGCCGACCTGATTTAGATGCTGGCTACACCTTC. It encodes CASSRPDLDAGYTF.

V and J are TRBV7-9 and TRBJ1-1; a possible D gene is TRBD1 (5 bases). CDR3 length: 13 amino acids. Trimming took off 6 bases at V and 3 bases at J, with 11 bases between the two ends. Germline lookup yields CDR1 SEHNR and CDR2 FQNEAQ (reference sequence). CDR3 sequence (DNA): TGTGCCAGCAGTTTGGGGGTTTACACTGAAGCTTTCTTT. It translates to CASSLGVYTEAFF. The variable domain in full, completed from reference TRBV7-9 and TRBJ1-1, reads DTGVSQNPRHKITKRGQNVTFRCDPISEHNRLYWYRQTLGQGPEFLTYFQNEAQLEKSRLLSDRFSAERPKGSFSTLEIQRTEQGDSAMYLCASSLGVYTEAFFGQGTRLTVV.

The rearrangement joins TRBV7-8 to TRBJ1-2; 10 bases are shared with TRBD1. The CDR3 is made up of 15 amino acids. J lost 7 bases, V lost 5 bases, and 10 bases had no gene match. CDR1 and CDR2 from the germline V gene are SGHVS and FQNEAQ. The CDR3 DNA reads as TGTGCCAGCAGCCCAAGCGGGACAGGGGTTCTTGGCTACACCTTC. Translating gives CASSPSGTGVLGYTF.

In its sample, this clone was seen a few times. The chain joins TRBV7-8 to TRBJ1-1; D uncertain. This CDR3 comprises 14 residues. The germline gives CDR1 SGHVS, CDR2 FQNEAQ. V lost 4 bases and J lost 5, with 14 bases in between. As DNA, the CDR3 is TGTGCCAGCAGCTCAGCCCGTTTGGGGACTGAAGCTTTCTTT. Translated: CASSSARLGTEAFF. Supplemented by reference TRBV7-8 and TRBJ1-1, the full variable domain reads GAGVSQSPRYKVAKRGQDVALRCDPISGHVSLFWYQQALGQGPEFLTYFQNEAQLDKSGLPSDRFFAERPEGSVSTLKIQRTQQEDSAVYLCASSSARLGTEAFFGQGTRLTVV.

In DNA form, the CDR3 reads TGTGCCAGCAGCTTAGCGCGGAGGACTAGCGGTACCTACGAGCAGTACTTC. This translates into CASSLARRTSGTYEQYF. V gene TRBV7-8 combines with J gene TRBJ2-7, with 10 bases that match TRBD2. The CDR3 consists of 17 residues. V lost 0 bases and J lost 2; bases outside the gene matches: 7. Germline lookup yields CDR1 SGHVS and CDR2 FQNEAQ.

The V call is TRBV27, the J call TRBJ2-3; unclear D gene. Trimming removed 2 bases from V and 5 bases from J, with 5 bases in between. Germline CDR1 is MNHEY and CDR2 is SMNVEV (reference sequence). This CDR3 spans 12 amino acids. CDR3 sequence reads: CASSLAGDTQYF. The CDR3 DNA is TGTGCCAGCAGTTTAGCCGGAGATACGCAGTATTTT.

V is TRBV6-1 and J is TRBJ2-2, with TRBD2 matching over 7 bases. V dropped 2 bases and J dropped 4; count of bases not matched to a gene: 4. Germline V gene data show CDR1 as MNHNS and CDR2 as SASEGT. There are 15 residues in the CDR3. Here the CDR3 DNA reads TGTGCCAGCAGTGAATTTTGGGGGGGCACCGGGGAGCTGTTTTTT. This gives the protein CASSEFWGGTGELFF.

The chain links TRBV13 to TRBJ2-7, with 9 bases identical to TRBD2. With 4 bases clipped from V and 1 base from J, the junction kept 2 bases outside the gene matches. This CDR3 is 14 amino acids long. Germline-derived CDR1 and CDR2 are PRHDT and FYEKMQ (reference sequence). CDR3 nucleotides: TGTGCCAGCAGCTCCACTAGCGGGTCCTACGAGCAGTACTTC. Protein: CASSSTSGSYEQYF.

Only a few counts were recorded for this clone. The chain employs TRBV9 and TRBJ2-7; 7 bases match TRBD1. CDR1 is SGDLS and CDR2 is YYNGEE in the germline V gene. V lost 4 bases, J lost 5 bases, and 12 bases stayed unmatched. This CDR3 contains 15 residues. Written as DNA, the CDR3 is TGTGCCAGCAGCACTCGACAGGGCGAAGCGCACGAGCAGTACTTC. Translating it yields CASSTRQGEAHEQYF. The full variable domain, rest sourced from reference TRBV9 and TRBJ2-7, is DSGVTQTPKHLITATGQRVTLRCSPRSGDLSVYWYQQSLDQGLQFLIQYYNGEERAKGNILERFSAQQFPDLHSELNLSSLELGDSALYFCASSTRQGEAHEQYFGPGTRLTVT.

The J gene is TRBJ1-2, the V gene TRBV13; 8 bases align to TRBD1. The trim removed 0 bases at V and 5 bases at J, leaving 5 bases unmatched. The length of the CDR3 is 15 residues. Germline lookup yields CDR1 PRHDT and CDR2 FYEKMQ (reference sequence). The CDR3 DNA follows: TGTGCCAGCAGCTTAGGGCAGGGGGCAGGGTATGGCTACACCTTC. It translates to CASSLGQGAGYGYTF.

The genes are TRBV30 and TRBJ1-1; D is uncertain. Germline lookup yields CDR1 GTSNPN and CDR2 SVGIG (reference sequence). The CDR3 is 13 residues long. V shed 3 bases and J shed 2 bases, with 10 bases lying between them. CDR3 protein: CAWRGPTNTEAFF. In DNA form, the CDR3 reads TGTGCCTGGAGGGGTCCTACAAACACTGAAGCTTTCTTT.

This chain connects TRBV13 to TRBJ1-4; D is possibly TRBD1 (6 bases). The CDR3 runs 14 residues. Trimming left V 5 bases short and J 8 bases short, with 15 bases between. Germline V gene sequence: CDR1 PRHDT, CDR2 FYEKMQ (reference sequence). This CDR3 is CASSLQGLSEKLFF. CDR3 sequence (DNA): TGTGCCAGCAGCCTCCAGGGGTTAAGCGAAAAACTGTTTTTT.

This sequence joins TRBV7-6 and TRBJ1-1; TRBD1 matches 12 bases. Germline loops: CDR1 SGHVS, CDR2 FNYEAQ. The CDR3 spans 18 residues. The V segment lost 1 base and the J segment 6 bases; nucleotides outside the gene matches: 12. This CDR3 is CASSLGPGTGGSGPEAFF. The CDR3 DNA follows: TGTGCCAGCAGCTTAGGCCCCGGGACAGGGGGCTCTGGCCCTGAAGCTTTCTTT.

This clone was found once. The chain joins TRBV5-4 to TRBJ1-1, with D possibly matching TRBD1 (6 bases). Germline-derived CDR1 and CDR2 are SGHNT and YYREEE (reference sequence). With 3 bases removed from V and 1 base from J, the gap between germline ends came to 10 bases. CDR3 length: 14 amino acids. The CDR3 DNA reads as TGTGCCAGCAGCTGGACAGTTTCGAACACTGAAGCTTTCTTT. Its translation is CASSWTVSNTEAFF.

V gene TRBV11-2 combines with J gene TRBJ2-7; D call uncertain. V was cut by 1 base and J by 6 bases, with 1 base left in between. Germline CDR1 reads SGHAT; CDR2 reads FQNNGV. The CDR3 sequence is 10 residues long. The CDR3 region is CASSLAEQYF. The CDR3, as DNA: TGTGCCAGCAGCTTAGCCGAGCAGTACTTC.

The V call is TRBV4-1, the J call TRBJ2-2, with 14 bases fitting TRBD2. The germline CDR1 and CDR2 sequences are MGHRA and YSYEKL. Trimming at V came to 6 bases and at J to 6 bases, leaving 6 bases not matched to a gene. CDR3 size: 16 residues. The CDR3 region is CASRVGTSGSAGELFF. The CDR3 DNA follows: TGCGCCAGCAGGGTGGGGACTAGCGGGAGCGCCGGGGAGCTGTTTTTT.

The CDR3 here is CASSQERTAGNTIYF. The CDR3 nucleotides read TGCGCCAGCAGCCAGGAACGGACAGCTGGAAACACCATATATTTT. This chain connects TRBV4-1 to TRBJ1-3; TRBD1 might be the D (6 bases). Deletions cut 3 bases from V and 2 bases from J, with 11 bases between. Germline CDR1 reads MGHRA; CDR2 reads YSYEKL. This CDR3 has 15 amino acids.

Relative to its sample, this clone is medium-sized. The V and J genes are TRBV6-5 and TRBJ1-2; D gene ambiguous. The CDR3 loop spans 14 amino acids. The ends were cut back, 1 base at V and 2 bases at J, with 8 bases in the middle. Germline assignment: CDR1 MNHEY and CDR2 SVGAGI. The CDR3 here is CASSYFAENYGYTF. The CDR3 coding sequence is TGTGCCAGCAGTTACTTTGCGGAGAACTATGGCTACACCTTC.

V is TRBV13 and J is TRBJ2-3; TRBD2 agrees at 11 bases. After removal of 5 bases from V and 2 bases from J, the junction contained 6 bases not matched to a gene. The CDR3 spans 16 residues. Germline V gives CDR1 PRHDT, CDR2 FYEKMQ (reference sequence). CDR3 coding DNA: TGTGCCAGCAGCCTAGCGGGGGGCAGGAACACAGATACGCAGTATTTT. As protein: CASSLAGGRNTDTQYF.